Each of the 6 T cell receptor beta chains below was sequenced from the same sample in a study of T cells in Graves' hyperthyroidism and ophthalmopathy. The TCR beta CDR3 regions underwent amplification using RNA transcripts as the source. The study used the HTBI primer set for a first-round RT-PCR of the TCR CDR3. TCRdb re-derived calls from the multiplex PCR reads in MiXCR, one entry per CDR3 protein. Of about 710,000 distinct CDR3 sequences listed, roughly 15% are singletons. Material for sequencing was blood. All receptors come from a man younger than 35 with Graves' hyperthyroidism.

This clonotype was seen ten or more times. This sequence joins TRBV28 and TRBJ2-5; 15 bases are shared with TRBD2. With V trimmed by 3 bases and J by 4 bases, 6 bases remained unmatched. Germline V gives CDR1 MDHEN, CDR2 SYDVKM. The CDR3 runs to 17 residues. The CDR3 DNA is TGTGCCAGCAGTTTCCCGGGACTAGCGGGAGGCGGAGAGACCCAGTACTTC. Protein sequence: CASSFPGLAGGGETQYF. The full variable domain, rest sourced from reference TRBV28 and TRBJ2-5, is DVKVTQSSRYLVKRTGEKVFLECVQDMDHENMFWYRQDPGLGLRLIYFSYDVKMKEKGDIPEGYSVSREKKERFSLILESASTNQTSMYLCASSFPGLAGGGETQYFGPGTRLLVL.

At least ten counts were recorded for this clonotype. The chain employs TRBV24-1 and TRBJ1-5; D is unclear. The germline V gene encodes CDR1 KGHDR and CDR2 SFDVKD. CDR3 length: 14 amino acids. V was pared by 3 bases and J by 8 bases, with 13 bases between. CDR3 amino acids: CATSDTPAAKPQHF. The CDR3 bases are TGTGCCACCAGTGATACCCCCGCGGCGAAGCCCCAGCATTTT.

The CDR3 coding sequence is TGTGCCAGCAGCGCCCCAGATCACCCCTACGAGCAGTACTTC. This encodes CASSAPDHPYEQYF. V usage is TRBV7-9 and J usage is TRBJ2-7; D is undetermined. CDR3 size: 14 residues. Germline CDR1 and CDR2: SEHNR and FQNEAQ (reference sequence). Trimming took off 5 bases at V and 2 bases at J, with 13 bases between the two ends.

This clonotype was detected ten times or more. CDR3 coding DNA: TGTGCCAGCAGCCGTGTAAGGGGCACTGGCACAGATACGCAGTATTTT. Translation: CASSRVRGTGTDTQYF. The rearrangement joins TRBV7-9 to TRBJ2-3; D is possibly TRBD1 (5 bases). The germline V gene has CDR1 SEHNR and CDR2 FQNEAQ (reference sequence). With 5 bases removed from V and 1 base from J, the gap between germline ends came to 16 bases. The CDR3 extends over 16 amino acids.

This rearrangement joins TRBV20-1 to TRBJ2-5, with 8 positions matching TRBD2. The CDR3 spans 15 residues. The J segment lost 0 bases and the V segment lost 6 bases, leaving 9 bases of the junction unmatched. The germline CDR1 and CDR2 sequences are DFQATT and SNEGSKA (reference sequence). This CDR3 is CSAKGGRPDQETQYF. Here the CDR3 DNA reads TGCAGTGCAAAGGGCGGGAGGCCCGACCAAGAGACCCAGTACTTC.

This clonotype was picked up a small number of times. For the CDR3, the DNA is TGCAGCGTTGAAACCGGGCTTTTCTCTGGGGCCAACGTCCTGACTTTC. It codes for CSVETGLFSGANVLTF. V gene TRBV29-1 combines with J gene TRBJ2-6, with no clear D. Trimming cost V 2 bases and J 0 bases, with 11 bases left between them. Germline values: CDR1 SQVTM, CDR2 ANQGSEA. The CDR3 contains 16 residues.